The 31 T cell receptor beta chains below come from one sample, sequenced in a study of naive and memory T cell subsets. Broader study findings: Especially in CD8 cells, naive repertoires contained a few larger clonotypes, possibly CD45RA-re-expressing memory cells.

An equimolar mix of two oligonucleotides served as the beta constant-region primer for TRBC1 and TRBC2. The ligated cDNA underwent four PCR rounds using SP2 and nested alpha and beta constant-region primers. TCRdb re-called the UMI-ligation and nested PCR reads with MiXCR, one entry per CDR3 protein. The sample has around 140,000 distinct CDR3 sequences; 20% to 25% are singletons. These TCRs are of unknown antigen specificity. Sequencing was performed on naive CD4+ T cells from blood. The source of these receptors is a human donor in good health.

The rearrangement joins TRBV24-1 to TRBJ2-5; 11 bases map to TRBD2. Germline CDR1 reads KGHDR; CDR2 reads SFDVKD. V was clipped by 4 bases and J by 4 bases; unmatched bases: 10. The CDR3 has 17 residues. CDR3 sequence: CATSEPPTSGIGETQYF. As DNA, the CDR3 is TGTGCCACCAGTGAGCCACCGACTAGCGGGATTGGAGAGACCCAGTACTTC.

This clonotype was observed once. The CDR3 DNA sequence: TGCAGTGCTCCCGGTCCAGGGCGGCCCTACAATGAGCAGTTCTTC. It is translated as CSAPGPGRPYNEQFF. V gene TRBV20-1 combines with J gene TRBJ2-1, with D possibly matching TRBD1 (5 bases). Trimming took 5 bases from V and 2 from J, leaving 16 bases between them. Per germline, CDR1 DFQATT and CDR2 SNEGSKA (reference sequence). The CDR3 loop spans 15 amino acids.

This clonotype has more than one count but fewer than ten. The chain carries TRBV20-1 and TRBJ1-2; D not certain. Trimming stripped 6 bases from V and 6 bases from J, with 20 bases between. There are 14 residues in the CDR3. Germline V lookup: CDR1 DFQATT, CDR2 SNEGSKA (reference sequence). CDR3 nucleotides: TGCAGTGCACCGACCTTCGGGATCGGAAATGGCTACACCTTC. Translated, it gives CSAPTFGIGNGYTF.

V usage is TRBV28 and J usage is TRBJ2-1; D is undetermined. This CDR3 is built from 12 residues. V lost 5 bases, J lost 8 bases, and 10 bases lay in between. Per the germline V gene, CDR1 is MDHEN and CDR2 is SYDVKM. The DNA for the CDR3 is TGTGCCAGCAGTCTTTTATCGGATGAGCAGTTCTTC. It translates to CASSLLSDEQFF.

The chain is built from TRBV18 and TRBJ2-1, with D tentatively TRBD2 (6 bases). Trimming removed 2 bases from V and 7 bases from J, with 18 bases in between. Germline V lookup: CDR1 KGHSH, CDR2 LQKENI. There are 16 residues in the CDR3. CDR3 residues: CASSPMQGGGRNEQFF. DNA for the CDR3: TGTGCCAGCTCACCAATGCAGGGAGGCGGACGGAATGAGCAGTTCTTC. Variable domain in full (rest from reference TRBV18 and TRBJ2-1): NAGVMQNPRHLVRRRGQEARLRCSPMKGHSHVYWYRQLPEEGLKFMVYLQKENIIDESGMPKERFSAEFPKEGPSILRIQQVVRGDSAAYFCASSPMQGGGRNEQFFGPGTRLTVL.

The chain combines TRBV11-2 with TRBJ2-7; 10 nucleotides line up with TRBD1. This CDR3 has 17 amino acids. The V segment lost 2 bases and the J segment 2 bases; nucleotides outside the gene matches: 9. Germline assignment: CDR1 SGHAT and CDR2 FQNNGV. The CDR3 spells CASSLNKRDRGTYEQYF. The CDR3 DNA reads as TGTGCCAGCAGCTTAAACAAACGGGACAGGGGTACCTACGAGCAGTACTTC.

The chain is built from TRBV11-1 and TRBJ1-1; TRBD1 might be the D (6 bases). Trimming removed 5 bases from V and 2 bases from J, with 12 bases in between. Germline V gene sequence: CDR1 SGHAT, CDR2 FQDESV (reference sequence). This CDR3 has 14 amino acids. CDR3 residues: CASSGDRINTEAFF. CDR3 DNA sequence: TGTGCCAGCAGCGGTGACAGGATAAACACTGAAGCTTTCTTT.

This clonotype has only a few counts. V is TRBV7-7 and J is TRBJ2-1; no firm D call. Trimming pared 5 bases from V and 4 bases from J, leaving 9 bases between. The CDR3 runs 13 residues. Germline CDR1 reads SSHAT; CDR2 reads FNYEAQ (reference sequence). Here the CDR3 reads CASSEQGYNEQFF. The CDR3 nucleotides are TGTGCCAGCAGCGAACAAGGATACAATGAGCAGTTCTTC.

This clonotype has a handful of counts. This chain connects TRBV28 to TRBJ1-2; D is perhaps TRBD1 (5 bases). The CDR3 runs 14 residues. CDR1 and CDR2 (germline): MDHEN, SYDVKM. V dropped 1 base and J dropped 2 bases, with 8 bases sitting between them. CDR3 in DNA: TGTGCCAGCAGTTTATCGGGGGAAAACTATGGCTACACCTTC. Translated, it gives CASSLSGENYGYTF.

V usage is TRBV15 and J usage is TRBJ1-2; D unclear. In germline, CDR1 is LNHNV, CDR2 YYDKDF (reference sequence). Deletions cut 0 bases from V and 4 bases from J, with 3 bases between. This CDR3 has 12 residues. Here the CDR3 reads CATSRDSYGYTF. The CDR3 DNA reads as TGTGCCACCAGCAGAGACAGCTATGGCTACACCTTC.

This sequence joins TRBV5-1 and TRBJ2-5, with 8 bases matching TRBD1. Unmatched junction bases numbered 7, after V lost 4 bases and J lost 5 bases. CDR3 length: 14 amino acids. Germline V gives CDR1 SGHRS, CDR2 YFSETQ. The CDR3 DNA follows: TGCGCCAGCAGCCGGATGACAGGGGTGGAGACCCAGTACTTC. It is translated as CASSRMTGVETQYF.

The sample holds many counts of this clonotype. The chain recombines TRBV6-5 with TRBJ2-1, with D possibly matching TRBD1 (5 bases). The CDR3 consists of 11 residues. Germline values: CDR1 MNHEY, CDR2 SVGAGI. Trimming took off 6 bases at V and 7 bases at J, with 7 bases between the two ends. CDR3 residues: CASRQGNEQFF. CDR3 nucleotide sequence: TGTGCCAGCAGGCAGGGTAATGAGCAGTTCTTC.

The V call is TRBV28, the J call TRBJ2-1; 11 bases match TRBD2. The J segment lost 4 bases and the V segment lost 4 bases, leaving 15 bases of the junction unmatched. The CDR3 totals 19 residues. Germline V gene sequence: CDR1 MDHEN, CDR2 SYDVKM. The CDR3 DNA sequence: TGTGCCAGCAGTTATCTCACAGTAAATCCTAGCGGGAGGTACAATGAGCAGTTCTTC. Amino acids: CASSYLTVNPSGRYNEQFF.

This clonotype came up a few times. The chain uses TRBV20-1 and TRBJ2-3, with 12 bases matching TRBD1. From germline, CDR1 is DFQATT and CDR2 SNEGSKA (reference sequence). The ends lost 5 bases at V and 4 bases at J; junction bases unmatched: 4. This CDR3 contains 14 residues. The CDR3 sequence is CSAWGQGAADTQYF. Written as DNA, the CDR3 is TGCAGTGCTTGGGGACAGGGGGCTGCAGATACGCAGTATTTT.

The V gene is TRBV28, the J gene TRBJ1-1; no reliable D call. With 2 bases removed from V and 1 base from J, the gap between germline ends came to 14 bases. Germline V gene data show CDR1 as MDHEN and CDR2 as SYDVKM. This CDR3 spans 16 amino acids. The CDR3 loop reads CASSLLRKRPNTEAFF. CDR3 DNA: TGTGCCAGCAGTTTACTCAGAAAGAGACCGAACACTGAAGCTTTCTTT.

This chain joins TRBV6-5 and TRBJ2-5, with 7 positions matching TRBD2. CDR1 and CDR2 from the germline V gene are MNHEY and SVGAGI. The junction had 7 bases not matched to a gene; V was cut back by 6 bases and J by 6 bases. This CDR3 is built from 13 residues. Here the CDR3 DNA reads TGTGCCAGCAGCCCTAGCGGCGGAAAGACCCAGTACTTC. The encoded protein is CASSPSGGKTQYF.

The chain couples TRBV20-1 to TRBJ2-1; D is undetermined. This CDR3 is 15 amino acids long. Trimming pared 0 bases from V and 0 bases from J, leaving 9 bases between. Germline-derived CDR1 and CDR2 are DFQATT and SNEGSKA (reference sequence). CDR3 in amino acids: CSAREEAVSYNEQFF. The CDR3 DNA reads as TGCAGTGCTAGAGAAGAGGCGGTCTCCTACAATGAGCAGTTCTTC.

The chain recombines TRBV3-1 with TRBJ2-7; D not resolved. V dropped 2 bases and J dropped 3 bases, with 8 bases sitting between them. CDR3 length equals 13 residues. Germline assignment: CDR1 LGHDT and CDR2 YNNKEL (reference sequence). CDR3 DNA: TGTGCCAGCAGCCAAAGTCCAGTCTACGAGCAGTACTTC. Translated, it gives CASSQSPVYEQYF.

The rearrangement joins TRBV25-1 to TRBJ2-4, with D possibly TRBD1 on 5 matching bases. Germline V CDR1 and CDR2: MGHDK, SYGVNS. The CDR3 runs 17 residues. V lost 1 base and J 0 bases, leaving 13 bases between the germline ends. CDR3 residues: CASSEFDRAGAKNIQYF. Written as DNA, the CDR3 is TGTGCCAGCAGTGAATTCGACAGAGCCGGAGCCAAAAACATTCAGTACTTC.

The chain uses TRBV28 and TRBJ2-7; 9 nucleotides line up with TRBD2. In germline, CDR1 is MDHEN, CDR2 SYDVKM. Germline trimming cut 6 bases from V and 6 bases from J; bases unmatched to any gene: 9. This CDR3 is built from 14 residues. The CDR3 protein is CASSILAGTVEQYF. The CDR3 nucleotides are TGTGCCAGCAGCATTCTAGCGGGAACTGTCGAGCAGTACTTC. Full variable domain (missing parts from reference TRBV28 and TRBJ2-7): DVKVTQSSRYLVKRTGEKVFLECVQDMDHENMFWYRQDPGLGLRLIYFSYDVKMKEKGDIPEGYSVSREKKERFSLILESASTNQTSMYLCASSILAGTVEQYFGPGTRLTVT.

In DNA, the CDR3 is TGCAGCGTTGCCAGGGGGCGGGACACCGGGGAGCTGTTTTTT. Translation gives CSVARGRDTGELFF. The chain employs TRBV29-1 and TRBJ2-2; 8 nucleotides agree with TRBD1. The CDR3 is 14 residues long. The germline V gene has CDR1 SQVTM and CDR2 ANQGSEA. V shed 4 bases, J shed 3 bases, and the junction held 4 bases outside the gene matches.

This clonotype appeared a few times. J is TRBJ2-5 and V is TRBV6-5, with D maybe TRBD1 (5 bases). CDR1 MNHEY and CDR2 SVGAGI come from the germline V gene. V lost 1 base to trimming and J lost 5 bases, with 11 bases between them. This CDR3 contains 14 residues. CDR3 residues: CASSYFSRVETQYF. The CDR3, as DNA: TGTGCCAGCAGTTACTTTTCCAGGGTGGAGACCCAGTACTTC.

The rearrangement uses TRBV5-6 and TRBJ2-7, with D tentatively TRBD1 (5 bases). V was clipped by 2 bases and J by 5 bases, with 14 bases between them. Germline CDR1 SGHDT, CDR2 YYEEEE. The CDR3 is 14 amino acids. CDR3 sequence (DNA): TGTGCCAGCAGCTTCCAGGGTGGAAGCAACGAGCAGTACTTC. This encodes CASSFQGGSNEQYF. Combining the CDR3 with reference TRBV5-6 and TRBJ2-7 gives the whole variable domain DAGVTQSPTHLIKTRGQQVTLRCSPKSGHDTVSWYQQALGQGPQFIFQYYEEEERQRGNFPDRFSGHQFPNYSSELNVNALLLGDSALYLCASSFQGGSNEQYFGPGTRLTVT.

This clonotype showed up just a few times. This rearrangement joins TRBV10-3 to TRBJ1-1, with D unresolved. Germline CDR1 reads ENHRY; CDR2 reads SYGVKD. V shed 7 bases and J shed 1 base, with 13 bases lying between them. The CDR3 contains 14 residues. The CDR3 region has the DNA TGTGCCATCAAACTGGGGTGGGGGAACACTGAAGCTTTCTTT. Amino acid sequence: CAIKLGWGNTEAFF.

The chain employs TRBV7-2 and TRBJ1-1; a weak D match, TRBD1 (5 bases). V lost 3 bases, J lost 3 bases, and 8 bases lay in between. CDR3 length: 13 residues. The germline V gene has CDR1 SGHTA and CDR2 FQGNSA. The CDR3 region is CASSFGGYTEAFF. CDR3 nucleotides: TGTGCCAGCAGCTTTGGGGGGTACACTGAAGCTTTCTTT.

The CDR3 is CASSQGLAGVEQFF. In DNA, the CDR3 is TGTGCCAGCAGCCAAGGACTAGCGGGAGTTGAGCAGTTCTTC. The V and J genes are TRBV7-6 and TRBJ2-1, with TRBD2 matching over 13 bases. Germline CDR1 SGHVS, CDR2 FNYEAQ. J was trimmed by 9 bases and V by 5 bases; bases with no gene match: 4. CDR3 length equals 14 residues.

The rearrangement links TRBV20-1 to TRBJ2-1; D is undetermined. Germline V CDR1 and CDR2: DFQATT, SNEGSKA (reference sequence). V lost 6 bases, J lost 1 base, and 22 bases lay in between. The CDR3 covers 17 residues. CDR3 protein: CSASPLDRPSSYNEQFF. In nucleotides, the CDR3 is TGCAGTGCCTCTCCCCTAGACCGCCCGTCTTCCTACAATGAGCAGTTCTTC.

This clonotype was recorded a few times. V gene TRBV6-6 combines with J gene TRBJ2-7; a weak D match, TRBD2 (5 bases). The CDR3 contains 14 residues. V dropped 0 bases and J dropped 6 bases, with 12 bases sitting between them. CDR1 and CDR2 (germline): MNHNY, SVGAGI (reference sequence). The CDR3 DNA is TGTGCCAGCAGTTACTCGTCTCGGGAAGGCGAGCAGTACTTC. Translated, it gives CASSYSSREGEQYF.

The gene calls are TRBV18 and TRBJ1-3, with D unresolved. The CDR3 extends over 17 amino acids. Germline values: CDR1 KGHSH, CDR2 LQKENI. V shed 2 bases and J shed 0 bases, with 14 bases lying between them. The CDR3 nucleotides are TGTGCCAGCTCACCAAGCGGGCGAAGTAGCTCTGGAAACACCATATATTTT. Its protein is CASSPSGRSSSGNTIYF.

Concerning this clonotype: Possible read error: a much larger clone is one base away. The chain links TRBV24-1 to TRBJ2-2; D is uncertain. The CDR3 runs 9 residues. The germline V gene encodes CDR1 KGHDR and CDR2 SFDVKD. The CDR3 DNA is TGTCCCACCCCCGGGGAGCTGTTTTTT. Translation: CPTPGELFF.

V usage is TRBV27 and J usage is TRBJ1-1; TRBD1 is a possible D gene (5 bases). Germline CDR1 reads MNHEY; CDR2 reads SMNVEV (reference sequence). V was pared by 9 bases and J by 4 bases, with 18 bases between. This CDR3 comprises 14 residues. CDR3 sequence reads: CASKFAGETTEAFF. The DNA of the CDR3 is TGTGCCAGTAAGTTCGCGGGGGAGACCACTGAAGCTTTCTTT.